One TCR beta chain is described in this entry. The data are from a study of blood T cell repertoires in COVID-19. For the study at large: From the United States, Italy and Spain came samples of acute and convalescent COVID-19. T cells, B-cell-depleted T cells, or PBMCs supplied cDNA or gDNA.

Repertoires were generated with immunoSEQ multiplex PCR, while TCRdb's copy carries only in-frame clones and drops some. The data hold a few hundred thousand clones, with more than 85% observed a single time. Recovery meant two consecutive negative NP/OP PCR tests, professional clearance, or resolved symptoms. Trimming stripped 3 bases from V and 7 bases from J, with 16 bases between. The CDR3 totals 14 residues. Germline CDR1 and CDR2: PRHDT and FYEKMQ (reference sequence). This clonotype was sampled from a woman under 40 who had recovered from COVID-19. Sequenced material: PBMCs or T cells enriched from blood (not recorded which). The gene calls are TRBV13 and TRBJ2-7; D remains unclear. The CDR3 nucleotides are TGTGCCAGCAGCTTTCGTAACCTTGGCTTGGAGCAGTACTTC. Encoded protein: CASSFRNLGLEQYF.